Reported below is one TCR beta chain. This clone was detected only a few times. Its antigen remains unidentified. Base-call qualities are not available, and no considerably larger clone is one nucleotide away. The cohort was made up of approximately 670 healthy bone marrow donors. Cohort members were all nominally healthy when sampled, although unrecorded immune exposures were likely present. The donor was CMV seropositive and was included in the group of some 290 seropositive cohort members. A peripheral blood sample was provided by each donor, and peripheral blood mononuclear cells were used for TCR beta sequencing. The Qiagen DNeasy Blood Extraction Kit was used to extract genomic DNA from the blood cell samples. Libraries were made using the immunoSEQ multiplex PCR assay. A mixture of 60 forward primers for TCR Vbeta segments and 13 reverse primers for TCR Jbeta segments was used in the multiplex PCR. Amplification of the CDR3 region of rearranged TCR beta genes was performed with a multiplex PCR assay on genomic DNA. The Illumina HiSeq System was used to sequence the amplified TCR beta libraries as 87-base-pair reads. The published analysis was carried out like this. In a later analysis, 77 million or so unique TCR beta chains were counted across the roughly 610 repertoires, and approximately 11 million of these chains were shared by at least two donors. Raw reads were error-corrected and collapsed into unique sequences with a nearest-neighbor algorithm that merged closely related sequences to remove PCR and sequencing errors. CDR3 sequences were aligned to IMGT reference sequences to assign V, D and J gene segments. For a sequence to be retained, a match of at least six nucleotides to both a V gene segment and a J gene segment was required. Rearrangements were called productive when the CDR3 lacked stop codons and stayed in frame with V and J; all others were non-productive. CDR3 was defined according to IMGT convention as the region running from the second conserved V-encoded cysteine to the conserved J-encoded phenylalanine. Sequences without an unambiguous match to a single V gene segment were excluded from the earlier analysis of about 600 of the donors. An earlier analysis of 587 of the donors classified V segments as functional when productive rearrangements were above 56.7% and as segregating when the standard deviation between donors was above 5%. To diagnose cytomegalovirus status from the catalog of TCR beta chain sequences, a statistical classification framework was built. In a later analysis, V and J genes were assigned by comparing TCR nucleotide sequences against IMGT/GENE-DB human TR gene sequences. Using the TCRdist pipeline, a later analysis assigned CDR3 sequences along with most-parsimonious VDJ recombination scenarios. A later analysis defined each TCR beta chain by its CDR3 amino acid sequence plus V-gene family, and excluded reads lacking a unique V-gene family. A later analysis removed nearly 600 highly shared, low-generation-probability nucleotide sequences to deal with suspected cross-contamination and a sequencing artifact. A later analysis calculated a clonal expansion index for each public chain from normalized within-repertoire ranks of inferred template counts. A later analysis computed generation probabilities with a VDJ recombination model fitted to out-of-frame rearrangements, and checked the results against IGoR. Hypergeometric tests were used in a later analysis to score TCR-TCR, TCR-HLA and TCR-CMV co-occurrence, with a repertoire-size bias correction applied to the TCR pairs. In a later analysis, false discovery rates were estimated by permuting HLA or CMV assignments 20 times. A later analysis grouped co-occurring TCRs with DBSCAN, adding TCRdist sequence similarity when clustering within HLA-allele-positive subsets. Repertoires with fewer than 30,000 or more than 120,000 public chains were left out of co-occurrence clustering, as were about five repertoires with anomalous nucleotide sharing. The immuneACCESS repertoire file appears here via TCRdb, limited to in-frame rearrangements. These files lack a portion of the clones; in checked studies, under half of the deficit traces to unresolved V genes, and the cause of the others is not known. Clone size and the V and J calls come from that table; the DNA yielded D and trimming. This sample gives tens of thousands of clones in total; about three quarters of them show up just once. Jointly, the top ten make up approximately 5.4% of the sample.

These data come from a study of cytomegalovirus exposure and HLA in healthy donors (dated by TCRdb to about 2017). In the study overall: An earlier analysis of roughly 570 of the donors reported 276 Gb of sequence data and 95 million to 120 million unique TCR beta sequences obtained from about 179 million T cells. Roughly 300 gigabases of sequencing data and roughly 90 million unique TCR sequences were included in an early release covering under 650 HLA-typed donors. Of the approximately 400 genotyped donors, 65% to 90% were placed in the genetic ancestry cluster associated with self-reported Caucasian donors. The aim of the study was to test whether cataloging public T cell receptors could identify signatures of past pathogen exposure. The study profiled the T cell repertoires of some 610 subjects by immunosequencing and related them to cytomegalovirus serostatus. In addition to the first cohort of approximately 670 subjects, a separate validation cohort of approximately 130 different subjects was used. To predict cytomegalovirus infection status, the study brought together high-throughput TCR immunosequencing, statistical association of individual TCRs with disease status, and machine learning. To study patterns of TCR occurrence, a later analysis re-analyzed previously published TCR beta repertoires from around 660 donors and added high-resolution HLA genotyping. In the later analysis, no new phenotypic data were used to find candidate immune exposures; instead, reliance was placed on TCR beta sequences and their occurrence across donors. To decide whether each TCR beta V gene segment behaved as functional or pseudogenic, an earlier analysis of fewer than 750 of the donors relied on high-throughput TCR beta sequencing. Donor age, sex, ethnicity and CMV serostatus were compiled together with the repertoire data. In a later genetic analysis, genome-wide SNP genotypes for about 65% of the roughly 670 donors were used, and that subset was treated as a discovery cohort. Every repertoire in the discovery cohort had been generated on one and the same sequencing platform. HLA typing included class I and class II loci at four-digit resolution. Typing coverage differed by locus: A, B, C, DRB1 and DQB1 were typed in about 620-640 donors, DQA1 in about 500, DPA1 in some 600, and DPB1 in around 490. Four to six DR-DQ haplotypes were handled as single units for association and clustering because linkage in the cohort was strong. Among about 410 genotyped donors of the cohort, an average of approximately 200,000 unique TCR beta nucleotide sequences was sequenced per donor, of which roughly 17% were non-productive. Paper-wide results and their limitations: A later genetic analysis associated a missense DCLRE1C variant with V-gene and J-gene trimming of TCR beta chains, and an independent cohort replicated the association. Most CMV-associated TCR beta chains appeared to be HLA-restricted in a later analysis, and the HLA associations seemed to be driven largely by CMV exposure. According to the authors, the approach could potentially be generalized to other disease states and immunological phenotypes. A further reported finding was that TCR beta sequences accurately predicted the HLA-A and HLA-B alleles for most subjects in the first cohort. The 87-base-pair reads could not distinguish some IMGT-functional V segments, including TRBV6-2 and TRBV6-3, so those segments were excluded. Because counts were too low, roughly 18 rarely observed V segments, including chromosome 9 orphons, were left out of the earlier analysis of 587 of the donors. Presence/absence analyses assumed roughly uniform sequencing depth across donors, an assumption that may not hold. A few of the identified cytomegalovirus-associated TCR beta chains were confirmed in vitro to be specific for cytomegalovirus antigens. Several of the top co-occurrence clusters appeared to be linked to parvovirus B19, influenza, CMV and Epstein-Barr virus, according to a later analysis. A group of highly shared sequence variants was considered likely to be a technical artifact of the sequencing pipeline. While some public TCRs were present in many individuals, most TCR sequences turned up only very rarely across donors. The study listed 150 to 200 TCR beta chains as associated with cytomegalovirus. An earlier analysis of several hundred of the donors showed that most TCR beta V segments appeared in productive rearrangements either about 90% or about 30% of the time, which broadly matched IMGT annotations. Specific HLA alleles were associated with roughly 17,000 TCR beta sequences at a false discovery rate of 0.05 in a later analysis. The cohort was sequenced for TCR beta chains only, and without alpha or paired-chain data the features that could be detected were limited. According to a later analysis, TCR association rates differed among HLA loci, with DRB1 alleles showing the most associated TCRs and HLA-C alleles showing the fewest. For the cohort, immune exposure information was limited to CMV serostatus. A later analysis found that HLA-associated TCR beta chains were more clonally expanded and had lower generation probabilities than equally common non-associated chains. A later genetic analysis reported fewer N-insertions in productive TCRs among donors in an Asian-associated ancestry cluster than the roughly 720-donor mean. Correlated functional status among segregating V segments might reflect linkage disequilibrium, but an unknown experimental factor could not be ruled out. Because HLA typing was missing for some donors at each locus, association tests included only the typed subset. In both the original and validation cohorts, the classifier was reported to diagnose cytomegalovirus status with high specificity and sensitivity. When HLA alleles, especially DR and DQ, strongly co-occurred, TCR associations were difficult to assign to individual alleles.

CDR1 and CDR2 (GTSNPN, SVGIG) derive from the germline V gene (reference sequence). CDR3 length: 13 amino acids, cysteine to phenylalanine. The sequence is cut down to CDR3 DNA, 39 bases in frame from base 1. V is shortened by 4 bases, J by 2 bases, and the region joining them spans 11 bases. The receptor comes from a male donor in good health and CMV-seropositive. The chain uses TRBV30 and TRBJ1-1; too little of a D gene remains to name it. The sequenced sample consisted of PBMCs. The CDR3 protein is CAWTYRGNTEAFF. At the DNA level, the sequence is TGTGCCTGGACTTACCGGGGAAACACTGAAGCTTTCTTT.